These 32 T cell receptor beta chains originate from one sample sequenced in a study of blood T cells in healthy people across ages. A second PCR, run for about 7 to 11 cycles, used a sample-barcoded 5' primer plus a J-beta primer mix. MiXCR was run by TCRdb on the 5' RACE reads, yielding one entry per CDR3 protein. This sample has about 780,000 distinct CDR3 sequences, with roughly 25% found just once. This same sample was also part of a study on T cells of mothers and their children.

Input material: blood. The receptors stem from a boy younger than 18 in good health.

The chain carries TRBV7-2 and TRBJ1-3; TRBD1 is a possible D gene (6 bases). From germline, CDR1 is SGHTA and CDR2 FQGNSA. This CDR3 is built from 14 residues. Trimming shortened V by 3 bases and J by 3 bases, and 9 bases separated the two germline ends. Here the CDR3 reads CASSFRGLGNTIYF. DNA of the CDR3: TGTGCCAGCAGCTTCAGGGGTCTTGGAAACACCATATATTTT.

This clonotype appeared a few times. The rearrangement links TRBV10-3 to TRBJ2-7; 7 nucleotides align to TRBD1. The V gene's germline CDR1 is ENHRY and CDR2 SYGVKD. This CDR3 contains 14 residues. V dropped 6 bases and J dropped 0; count of bases not matched to a gene: 5. The chain's CDR3 is CAISPGQSSYEQYF. The DNA for the CDR3 is TGTGCCATCAGCCCGGGACAGAGCTCCTACGAGCAGTACTTC.

The rearrangement joins TRBV5-1 to TRBJ2-5; 7 bases are a match to TRBD1. The J call may be mistaken, given a closer DNA end match to TRBJ2-1. From germline, CDR1 is SGHRS and CDR2 YFSETQ. The CDR3 is made up of 13 amino acids. In DNA form, the CDR3 reads TGCGCCAGCAGTCTTACAGGGGCGAGTGAGCAGTTCTTC. Translating it yields CASSLTGASEQFF.

This chain links TRBV27 with TRBJ1-1; the D is unclear. Germline V gives CDR1 MNHEY, CDR2 SMNVEV (reference sequence). The CDR3 sequence is 14 residues long. V lost 5 bases, J lost 1 base, and 11 bases lay in between. CDR3 in DNA: TGTGCCAGCAGTCTTAGCGTTAGGAACACTGAAGCTTTCTTT. Amino acid sequence: CASSLSVRNTEAFF.

This clonotype was counted only a few times. This sequence joins TRBV4-1 and TRBJ2-7; D is possibly TRBD2 (7 bases). CDR1 is MGHRA and CDR2 is YSYEKL in the germline V gene. Trimming took off 4 bases at V and 1 base at J, with 20 bases between the two ends. There are 17 residues in the CDR3. CDR3 residues: CASSPLGGGGRSYEQYF. DNA of the CDR3: TGCGCCAGCAGCCCCCTGGGAGGGGGAGGTAGGTCCTACGAGCAGTACTTC.

V and J are TRBV15 and TRBJ1-2, with D tentatively TRBD1 (6 bases). Germline-derived CDR1 and CDR2 are LNHNV and YYDKDF (reference sequence). Trimming shortened V by 3 bases and J by 2 bases, and 13 bases separated the two germline ends. This CDR3 comprises 15 residues. CDR3 in DNA: TGTGCCACCAGCAGCGCGGGACACCGGAACTATGGCTACACCTTC. Protein: CATSSAGHRNYGYTF.

The J gene is TRBJ2-1, the V gene TRBV5-6, with D tentatively TRBD1 or TRBD2 (5 bases each). The DNA end is a closer match to TRBJ2-5, so the J assignment may be wrong. The CDR3 contains 15 residues. The germline V gene has CDR1 SGHDT and CDR2 YYEEEE. This chain's CDR3 is CASSYFGGGGETQYF. The CDR3 nucleotides read TGTGCCAGCAGCTATTTTGGGGGTGGAGGAGAGACCCAGTACTTC.

This clonotype has only one observation. The germline gene is not matched at one end of the junction; a read error may be the cause. The gene calls are TRBV2 and TRBJ2-1, with 10 bases matching TRBD1. CDR1 and CDR2 from the germline V gene are SNHLY and FYNNEI. There are 15 residues in the CDR3. CDR3 DNA: TGTGCCTGCAGGGCGGACAGGGGGACCTACAATGAGCAGTTCTTC. Its translation: CACRADRGTYNEQFF. Using reference TRBV2 and TRBJ2-1 for the parts outside the CDR3, the full variable domain is EPEVTQTPSHQVTQMGQEVILRCVPISNHLYFYWYRQILGQKVEFLVSFYNNEISEKSEIFDDQFSVERPDGSNFTLKIRSTKLEDSAMYFCACRADRGTYNEQFFGPGTRLTVL.

This clonotype was counted a few times. The V and J genes are TRBV25-1 and TRBJ2-1; TRBD2 matches 7 bases. Unmatched junction bases numbered 6, after V lost 3 bases and J lost 1 base. The CDR3 spans 16 residues. Germline-derived CDR1 and CDR2 are MGHDK and SYGVNS. The CDR3 protein is CASSDRGGQSYNEQFF. The CDR3 DNA is TGTGCCAGCAGTGACCGCGGGGGTCAATCCTACAATGAGCAGTTCTTC.

This chain joins TRBV5-5 and TRBJ1-5, with 8 bases identical to TRBD1. Germline CDR1 is SGHKS and CDR2 is YYEKEE (reference sequence). J lost 5 bases, V lost 0 bases, and 7 bases had no gene match. CDR3 length equals 16 residues. CDR3 DNA: TGTGCCAGCAGCTTGGTGCCAGGGGGCGGAGATCAGCCCCAGCATTTT. The encoded protein is CASSLVPGGGDQPQHF. The complete variable domain, with remaining parts taken from reference TRBV5-5 and TRBJ1-5, reads DAGVTQSPTHLIKTRGQQVTLRCSPISGHKSVSWYQQVLGQGPQFIFQYYEKEERGRGNFPDRFSARQFPNYSSELNVNALLLGDSALYLCASSLVPGGGDQPQHFGDGTRLSIL.

This rearrangement joins TRBV11-2 to TRBJ2-1; 8 bases are a match to TRBD1. The DNA end is a closer match to TRBJ2-7, so the J assignment may be wrong. The CDR3 is 18 residues long. Germline V gives CDR1 SGHAT, CDR2 FQNNGV. This CDR3 reads CASSYRDRSKLTSYEQYF. The CDR3 nucleotides read TGTGCCAGCAGCTACCGGGACAGGTCCAAACTGACAAGCTACGAGCAGTACTTC.

The chain couples TRBV11-2 to TRBJ2-7; D tentatively reads TRBD1 or TRBD2 (6 bases each). The closer fit of TRBJ2-5 to the DNA end suggests the J call may be wrong. The CDR3 length is 16 residues. Germline V lookup: CDR1 SGHAT, CDR2 FQNNGV. In DNA form, the CDR3 reads TGTGCCAGCAGCCTCGCCGCAGGGGAGGTTGGGGAGACCCAGTACTTC. Protein product: CASSLAAGEVGETQYF.

CDR3 region: CSVPGVSYTF. CDR3 nucleotides: TGCAGCGTTCCAGGGGTCAGCTACACCTTC. The V and J genes are TRBV29-1 and TRBJ1-2, with D tentatively TRBD1 (6 bases). The germline V gene encodes CDR1 SQVTM and CDR2 ANQGSEA. This CDR3 contains 10 residues. V was trimmed by 5 bases and J by 9 bases, leaving 10 bases between them. The whole variable domain, filled in from reference TRBV29-1 and TRBJ1-2, reads SAVISQKPSRDICQRGTSLTIQCQVDSQVTMMFWYRQQPGQSLTLIATANQGSEATYESGFVIDKFPISRPNLTFSTLTVSNMSPEDSSIYLCSVPGVSYTFGSGTRLTVV.

This rearrangement joins TRBV6-5 to TRBJ1-6; the D gene is possibly TRBD1 (5 bases). Germline loops: CDR1 MNHEY, CDR2 SVGAGI. This CDR3 comprises 16 residues. Trimming took 0 bases from V and 6 from J, leaving 12 bases between them. In DNA form, the CDR3 reads TGTGCCAGCAGTTACTCTCCTGGGCAGGGTAATTCACCCCTCCACTTT. It codes for CASSYSPGQGNSPLHF.

This sequence joins TRBV5-1 and TRBJ2-5; D uncertain. The J call may be faulty, since TRBJ2-1 better matches the DNA end. Germline loops: CDR1 SGHRS, CDR2 YFSETQ. CDR3 length: 11 amino acids. CDR3 protein: CASSLTSEQFF. Here the CDR3 DNA reads TGCGCCAGCAGCTTAACCAGTGAGCAGTTCTTC.

The chain's CDR3 is CASRSRDRSTDTQYF. The CDR3 coding sequence is TGTGCCAGCAGATCCCGGGACAGGAGCACAGATACGCAGTATTTT. The gene calls are TRBV7-2 and TRBJ2-3, with TRBD1 matching over 8 bases. The CDR3 is 15 amino acids. Losses at the gene ends were 6 bases for V and 0 bases for J; bases not matched to a gene: 5. Germline V CDR1 and CDR2: SGHTA, FQGNSA.

This chain joins TRBV12-3 or TRBV12-4 and TRBJ2-2, with unresolved D. This CDR3 has 15 residues. V lost 6 bases and J 6 bases, leaving 17 bases between the germline ends. The CDR3 DNA is TGTGCCAGCAGCCCTAGATTGTTAGGGCCCGGGGAGCTGTTTTTT. Amino acids: CASSPRLLGPGELFF.

This clonotype was seen only a few times. The chain links TRBV19 to TRBJ2-5; D gene uncertain. The DNA end favors TRBJ2-1, so the J call may be wrong. CDR1 is LNHDA, CDR2 SQIVND, per germline (reference sequence). CDR3 length equals 12 residues. The CDR3 nucleotides read TGTGCCAGTAGTATAGCGCTCAATGAGCAGTTCTTC. Translation gives CASSIALNEQFF.

The chain is built from TRBV4-1 and TRBJ1-4, with D maybe TRBD1 (5 bases). Deletions cut 0 bases from V and 0 bases from J, with 8 bases between. Germline-derived CDR1 and CDR2 are MGHRA and YSYEKL. The CDR3 has 16 amino acids. CDR3 bases: TGCGCCAGCAGCCAAGACAGGACAACAACTAATGAAAAACTGTTTTTT. It yields the protein CASSQDRTTTNEKLFF.

This clonotype was detected a few times. This rearrangement joins TRBV9 to TRBJ1-1, with 7 positions matching TRBD1. Trimming took 0 bases from V and 3 from J; bases not matched to a gene: 2. Germline V gene sequence: CDR1 SGDLS, CDR2 YYNGEE. The CDR3 runs to 14 residues. The CDR3 loop is CASSVGQGDTEAFF. Written as DNA, the CDR3 is TGTGCCAGCAGCGTAGGGCAGGGGGACACTGAAGCTTTCTTT.

The chain has TRBV3-1 and TRBJ2-7; D tentatively fits TRBD1 or TRBD2 (5 bases each). The germline V gene has CDR1 LGHDT and CDR2 YNNKEL (reference sequence). The CDR3 runs to 15 residues. V lost 4 bases and J 0 bases, leaving 13 bases between the germline ends. In DNA form, the CDR3 reads TGTGCCAGCAGCCGTTCCCGGGACGTCTCCTACGAGCAGTACTTC. Protein product: CASSRSRDVSYEQYF.

This chain joins TRBV5-6 and TRBJ2-5, with D perhaps TRBD1 (5 bases). CDR1 and CDR2 from the germline V gene are SGHDT and YYEEEE. V was cut by 2 bases and J by 3 bases, with 14 bases left in between. The CDR3 covers 15 residues. The CDR3 spells CASSFPGAKEETQYF. In DNA, the CDR3 is TGTGCCAGCAGCTTCCCTGGGGCAAAAGAAGAGACCCAGTACTTC.

The sample holds a few counts of this clonotype. This sequence joins TRBV5-1 and TRBJ2-5; unclear D gene. The J call is uncertain, as TRBJ2-7 better fits the DNA end. The germline gives CDR1 SGHRS, CDR2 YFSETQ. This CDR3 contains 15 residues. For the CDR3, the DNA is TGCGCCAGCAGCTATCGAACAGACCGCTCCTACGAGCAGTACTTC. Translation: CASSYRTDRSYEQYF.

This clonotype was counted a few times. The rearrangement links TRBV27 to TRBJ2-7; D might be TRBD2 (6 bases). Trimming cost V 8 bases and J 4 bases, with 15 bases left between them. Germline CDR1 MNHEY, CDR2 SMNVEV (reference sequence). The CDR3 runs 13 residues. The CDR3 sequence is CASSWRVNYEQYF. The CDR3 DNA reads as TGTGCCAGCTCATGGAGGGTGAATTACGAGCAGTACTTC.

V gene TRBV7-3 combines with J gene TRBJ1-2; D remains ambiguous. Germline CDR1 and CDR2: SGHTA and FQGTGA. Trimming shortened V by 5 bases and J by 3 bases, and 13 bases separated the two germline ends. The CDR3 runs to 14 residues. The CDR3 reads CASSQDMLDYGYTF. Here the CDR3 DNA reads TGTGCCAGCAGCCAAGATATGCTCGACTATGGCTACACCTTC.

This clonotype was picked up a small number of times. The rearrangement uses TRBV12-3 or TRBV12-4 and TRBJ2-2; D remains ambiguous. This CDR3 region has 13 residues. Between the trimmed V and J ends, which lost 4 bases and 3 bases, there was a span of 6 bases. The CDR3 protein is CASSSHDTGELFF. Written as DNA, the CDR3 is TGTGCCAGCAGTTCCCACGACACCGGGGAGCTGTTTTTT.

This clonotype was recorded a few times. The chain has TRBV4-2 and TRBJ2-7; D gene unclear. Germline assignment: CDR1 LGHNA and CDR2 YNFKEQ. Trimming took off 3 bases at V and 0 bases at J, with 9 bases between the two ends. The CDR3 has 14 residues. The CDR3 coding sequence is TGTGCCAGCAGCCAGGTTGAGCTCTCCTACGAGCAGTACTTC. Its translation is CASSQVELSYEQYF.

The chain recombines TRBV9 with TRBJ2-7; TRBD2 aligns across 8 bases. The ends lost 3 bases at V and 3 bases at J; junction bases unmatched: 8. Germline values: CDR1 SGDLS, CDR2 YYNGEE. CDR3 length: 15 residues. The CDR3, as DNA: TGTGCCAGCAGCGGGGGAGCGGGACTAGGCTACGAGCAGTACTTC. Translated: CASSGGAGLGYEQYF.

The chain combines TRBV10-3 with TRBJ2-7; TRBD2 matches at 8 bases. The V segment lost 8 bases and the J segment 3 bases; nucleotides outside the gene matches: 24. From germline, CDR1 is ENHRY and CDR2 SYGVKD. The CDR3 contains 19 residues. The CDR3 DNA sequence: TGTGCCATCGCAGTCACCGGGGGGGGGCCCAGCTCTTTTCTCTACGAGCAGTACTTC. It encodes CAIAVTGGGPSSFLYEQYF.

This clonotype has only a few counts. This chain links TRBV20-1 with TRBJ2-5; 10 bases match TRBD2. This CDR3 is built from 15 residues. The junction had 14 bases not matched to a gene; V was cut back by 6 bases and J by 7 bases. CDR1 and CDR2 (germline): DFQATT, SNEGSKA (reference sequence). CDR3 in amino acids: CSATQESGGAGTQYF. CDR3 DNA: TGCAGTGCAACGCAAGAGAGCGGGGGGGCTGGGACCCAGTACTTC.

There are a few counts of this clonotype. The chain employs TRBV3-1 and TRBJ2-1, with D perhaps matching TRBD1 (6 bases). The CDR3 loop spans 19 amino acids. The germline V gene encodes CDR1 LGHDT and CDR2 YNNKEL (reference sequence). V gave up 5 bases and J gave up 1 base, with 24 bases separating them. The CDR3 loop reads CASSISPVTGPMSYNEQFF. CDR3 bases: TGTGCCAGCAGCATAAGCCCAGTTACAGGGCCCATGTCCTACAATGAGCAGTTCTTC.

J is TRBJ2-5 and V is TRBV20-1, with 9 bases matching TRBD2. The CDR3 has 14 residues. With V trimmed by 6 bases and J by 1 base, 6 bases remained unmatched. Germline CDR1 and CDR2: DFQATT and SNEGSKA (reference sequence). Here the CDR3 DNA reads TGCAGTGCCCTGAGCGGGGGGCCCCAAGAGACCCAGTACTTC. Translation gives CSALSGGPQETQYF.